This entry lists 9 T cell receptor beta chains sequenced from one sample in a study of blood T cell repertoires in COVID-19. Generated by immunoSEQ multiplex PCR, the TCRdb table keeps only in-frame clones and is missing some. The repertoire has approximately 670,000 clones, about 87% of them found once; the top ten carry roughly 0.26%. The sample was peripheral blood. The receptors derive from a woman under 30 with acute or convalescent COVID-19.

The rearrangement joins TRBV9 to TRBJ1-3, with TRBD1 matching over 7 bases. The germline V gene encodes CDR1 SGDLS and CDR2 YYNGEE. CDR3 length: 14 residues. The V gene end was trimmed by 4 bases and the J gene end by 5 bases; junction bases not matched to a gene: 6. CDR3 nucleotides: TGTGCCAGCAGCCCCCAGGGGGTTAGAAACACCATATATTTT. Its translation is CASSPQGVRNTIYF.

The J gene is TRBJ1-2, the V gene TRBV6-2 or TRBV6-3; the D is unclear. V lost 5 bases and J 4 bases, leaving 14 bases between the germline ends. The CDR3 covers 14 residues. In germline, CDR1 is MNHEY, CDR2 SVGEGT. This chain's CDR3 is CASSTIGGSYGYTF. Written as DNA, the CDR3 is TGTGCCAGCAGTACGATTGGTGGCAGCTATGGCTACACCTTC.

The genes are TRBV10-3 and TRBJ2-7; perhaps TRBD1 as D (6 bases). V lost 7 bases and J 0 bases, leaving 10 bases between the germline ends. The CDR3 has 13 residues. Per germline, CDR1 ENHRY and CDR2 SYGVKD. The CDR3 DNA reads TGTGCCATCAAGGGGGATCTCTCCTACGAGCAGTACTTC. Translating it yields CAIKGDLSYEQYF.

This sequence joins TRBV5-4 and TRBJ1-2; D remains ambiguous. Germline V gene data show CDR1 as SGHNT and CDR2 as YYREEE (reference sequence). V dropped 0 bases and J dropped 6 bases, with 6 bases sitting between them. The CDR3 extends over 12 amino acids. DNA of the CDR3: TGTGCCAGCAGCTTGGTGTCAGATGGCTACACCTTC. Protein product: CASSLVSDGYTF.

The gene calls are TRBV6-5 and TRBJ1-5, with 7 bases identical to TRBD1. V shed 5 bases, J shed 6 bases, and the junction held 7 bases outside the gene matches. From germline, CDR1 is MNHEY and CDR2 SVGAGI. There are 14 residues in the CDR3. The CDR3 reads CASSPGQAFQPQHF. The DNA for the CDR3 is TGTGCCAGCAGTCCTGGACAGGCGTTTCAGCCCCAGCATTTT.

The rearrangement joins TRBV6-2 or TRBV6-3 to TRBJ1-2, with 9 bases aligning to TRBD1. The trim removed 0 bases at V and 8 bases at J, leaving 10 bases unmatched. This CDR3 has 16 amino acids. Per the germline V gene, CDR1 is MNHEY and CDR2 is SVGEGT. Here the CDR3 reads CASSYSSGQGPFGYTF. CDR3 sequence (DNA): TGTGCCAGCAGTTACTCGAGTGGACAGGGGCCCTTCGGCTACACCTTC.

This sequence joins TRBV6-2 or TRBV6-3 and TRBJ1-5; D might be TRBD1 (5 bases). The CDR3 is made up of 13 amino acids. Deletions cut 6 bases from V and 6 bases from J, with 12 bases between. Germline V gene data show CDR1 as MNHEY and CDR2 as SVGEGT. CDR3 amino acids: CASSRDSLQPQHF. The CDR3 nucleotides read TGTGCCAGCAGCCGCGACAGTCTTCAGCCCCAGCATTTT.

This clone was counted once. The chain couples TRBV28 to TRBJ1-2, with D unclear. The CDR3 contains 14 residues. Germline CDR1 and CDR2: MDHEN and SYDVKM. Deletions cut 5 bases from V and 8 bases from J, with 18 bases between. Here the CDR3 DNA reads TGTGCCAGCAGTGCCGGCCTCGAGGCTCGGGGCTACACCTTC. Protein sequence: CASSAGLEARGYTF.

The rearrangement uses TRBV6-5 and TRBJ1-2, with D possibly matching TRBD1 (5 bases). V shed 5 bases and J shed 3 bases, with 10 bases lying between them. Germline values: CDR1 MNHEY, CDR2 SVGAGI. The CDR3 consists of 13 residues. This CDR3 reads CASSTGEHYGYTF. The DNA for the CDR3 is TGTGCCAGCAGTACAGGAGAGCACTATGGCTACACCTTC.